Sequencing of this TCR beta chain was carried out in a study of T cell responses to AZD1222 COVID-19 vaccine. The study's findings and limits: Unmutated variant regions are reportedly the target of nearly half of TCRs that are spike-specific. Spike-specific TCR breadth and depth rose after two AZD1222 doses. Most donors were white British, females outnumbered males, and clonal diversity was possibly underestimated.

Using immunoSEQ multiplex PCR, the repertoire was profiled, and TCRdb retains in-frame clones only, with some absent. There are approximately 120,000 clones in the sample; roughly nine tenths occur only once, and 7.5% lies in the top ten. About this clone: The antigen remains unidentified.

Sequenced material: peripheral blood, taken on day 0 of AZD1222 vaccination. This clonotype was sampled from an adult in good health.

The CDR3 spells CATSSPREGVLAKNIQYF. As DNA, the CDR3 is TGTGCCACCAGCTCCCCCCGGGAGGGGGTATTAGCCAAAAACATTCAGTACTTC. The chain has TRBV15 and TRBJ2-4; 8 bases fit TRBD2. CDR3 size: 18 residues. Trimming at V came to 5 bases and at J to 0 bases, leaving 12 bases not matched to a gene. From germline, CDR1 is LNHNV and CDR2 YYDKDF (reference sequence).